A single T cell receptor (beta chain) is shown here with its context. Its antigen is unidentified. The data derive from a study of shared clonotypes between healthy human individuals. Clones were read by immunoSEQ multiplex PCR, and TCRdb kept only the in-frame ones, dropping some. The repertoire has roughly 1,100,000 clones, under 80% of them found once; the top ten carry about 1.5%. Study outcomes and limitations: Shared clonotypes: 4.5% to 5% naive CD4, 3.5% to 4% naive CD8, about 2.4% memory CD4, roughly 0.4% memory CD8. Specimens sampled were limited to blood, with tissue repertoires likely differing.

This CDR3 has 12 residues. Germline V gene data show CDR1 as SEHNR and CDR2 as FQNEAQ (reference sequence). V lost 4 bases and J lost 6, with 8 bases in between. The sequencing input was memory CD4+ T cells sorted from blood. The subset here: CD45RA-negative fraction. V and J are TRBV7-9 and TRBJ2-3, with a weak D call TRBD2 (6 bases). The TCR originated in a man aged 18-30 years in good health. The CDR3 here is CASSWGLDTQYF. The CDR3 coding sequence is TGTGCCAGCAGCTGGGGACTCGATACGCAGTATTTT.